A single sample gave rise to the 11 T cell receptor beta chains below, sequenced in a study of blood T cell repertoires in COVID-19 (dated by TCRdb to the early 2020s). The library was produced with the immunoSEQ multiplex PCR assay. Sourced from immuneACCESS, this table was stored by TCRdb with only in-frame sequences that have V and J called. A share of the clones is absent; for the studies checked, an unresolved V gene accounts for under half, and the remainder has no known explanation. The sample table lists more than 400,000 clones, 87% of them with a count of one. Around 0.64% of the sample belongs to the ten largest clones. What was sequenced was PBMCs or T cells enriched from blood (not recorded which). The receptor set was obtained from a woman aged 18-29 years who had recovered from COVID-19.

The rearrangement joins TRBV2 to TRBJ2-7; 9 bases map to TRBD1. V dropped 5 bases and J dropped 6; count of bases not matched to a gene: 5. CDR1 SNHLY and CDR2 FYNNEI come from the germline V gene. This CDR3 contains 13 residues. This CDR3 is CASSYRTGVEQYF. The DNA of the CDR3 is TGTGCCAGCAGTTACAGGACAGGGGTCGAGCAGTACTTC.

This clone was observed once. The V call is TRBV5-1, the J call TRBJ2-2, with TRBD2 matching over 8 bases. The CDR3 is made up of 18 amino acids. Trimming cost V 0 bases and J 0 bases; bases outside gene matches: 7. Germline-derived CDR1 and CDR2 are SGHRS and YFSETQ. The CDR3 sequence is CASSLGRTSGTNTGELFF. As DNA, the CDR3 is TGCGCCAGCAGCTTGGGACGTACTAGCGGAACGAACACCGGGGAGCTGTTTTTT.

This clone was seen only a few times. The rearrangement links TRBV6-1 to TRBJ1-1; D may be TRBD1 (5 bases). V lost 1 base, J lost 4 bases, and 10 bases lay in between. CDR1 MNHNS and CDR2 SASEGT come from the germline V gene. The CDR3 length is 14 residues. In nucleotides, the CDR3 is TGTGCCAGCAGTGAAGTTACCGGGGGCACTGAAGCTTTCTTT. It is translated as CASSEVTGGTEAFF.

The V and J genes are TRBV18 and TRBJ1-5; D perhaps matches TRBD1 (6 bases). Trimming took off 6 bases at V and 4 bases at J, with 10 bases between the two ends. The V gene's germline CDR1 is KGHSH and CDR2 LQKENI. This CDR3 has 13 amino acids. The CDR3 reads CASSQDRNQPQHF. CDR3 bases: TGTGCCAGCTCCCAAGACAGGAATCAGCCCCAGCATTTT.

The chain has TRBV30 and TRBJ2-7; TRBD1 matches at 10 bases. CDR3 size: 18 residues. Germline loops: CDR1 GTSNPN, CDR2 SVGIG (reference sequence). V trimming: 2 bases; J trimming: 4 bases; junction bases outside the gene matches: 17. The CDR3 sequence: CAWSTGPGGQGGSYEQYF. The CDR3 DNA sequence: TGTGCCTGGAGTACTGGCCCGGGAGGACAGGGGGGATCTTACGAGCAGTACTTC.

The chain uses TRBV21-1 and TRBJ2-1; the D call TRBD2 from the table was never checked on the DNA. TRBV21-1 is a pseudogene segment. The length of the CDR3 is 8 residues. The CDR3 DNA reads as TGTGCCAGCAGTAAGCAGTTCTTC. This translates into CASSKQFF.

This rearrangement joins TRBV5-3 to TRBJ2-3; D remains ambiguous. TRBV5-3 is noted as an ORF with a role that remains uncertain. V lost 4 bases to trimming and J lost 2 bases, with 17 bases between them. The CDR3 covers 16 residues. The CDR3 region is CARSLPTDTVTDTQYF. CDR3 DNA sequence: TGTGCCAGAAGCCTGCCTACTGACACCGTCACAGATACGCAGTATTTT.

CDR3 in DNA: TGTGCCAGCAGCCAATGGGGGGCTAGCGGACGCACAGATACGCAGTATTTT. Translating gives CASSQWGASGRTDTQYF. The chain employs TRBV11-3 and TRBJ2-3, with D tentatively TRBD2 (7 bases). This CDR3 spans 17 amino acids. V was clipped by 5 bases and J by 1 base, with 19 bases between them. The V gene's germline CDR1 is SGHNT and CDR2 YENEEA.

This chain links TRBV7-8 with TRBJ2-7, with D maybe TRBD1 (5 bases). V was trimmed by 4 bases and J by 5 bases, leaving 12 bases between them. CDR3 size: 13 residues. Germline lookup yields CDR1 SGHVS and CDR2 FQNEAQ. CDR3: CASSYRFSDEQYF. Written as DNA, the CDR3 is TGTGCCAGCAGCTACAGGTTTTCGGACGAGCAGTACTTC.

The J gene is TRBJ1-1, the V gene TRBV6-5; possible D gene TRBD1, 6 bases. The V end was cut by 2 bases, the J end by 7 bases, with 11 bases between. Germline CDR1 reads MNHEY; CDR2 reads SVGAGI. CDR3 length: 13 amino acids. In DNA form, the CDR3 reads TGTGCCAGCAGTTACGCAGCGGACAGTGAAGCTTTCTTT. Translation gives CASSYAADSEAFF.

The rearrangement links TRBV7-8 to TRBJ1-5, with TRBD1 identical over 9 bases. V lost 5 bases, J lost 5 bases, and 7 bases stayed unmatched. There are 15 residues in the CDR3. Germline loops: CDR1 SGHVS, CDR2 FQNEAQ. This CDR3 is CASSPTGGGDQPQHF. In DNA, the CDR3 is TGTGCCAGCAGCCCCACAGGGGGCGGCGATCAGCCCCAGCATTTT.